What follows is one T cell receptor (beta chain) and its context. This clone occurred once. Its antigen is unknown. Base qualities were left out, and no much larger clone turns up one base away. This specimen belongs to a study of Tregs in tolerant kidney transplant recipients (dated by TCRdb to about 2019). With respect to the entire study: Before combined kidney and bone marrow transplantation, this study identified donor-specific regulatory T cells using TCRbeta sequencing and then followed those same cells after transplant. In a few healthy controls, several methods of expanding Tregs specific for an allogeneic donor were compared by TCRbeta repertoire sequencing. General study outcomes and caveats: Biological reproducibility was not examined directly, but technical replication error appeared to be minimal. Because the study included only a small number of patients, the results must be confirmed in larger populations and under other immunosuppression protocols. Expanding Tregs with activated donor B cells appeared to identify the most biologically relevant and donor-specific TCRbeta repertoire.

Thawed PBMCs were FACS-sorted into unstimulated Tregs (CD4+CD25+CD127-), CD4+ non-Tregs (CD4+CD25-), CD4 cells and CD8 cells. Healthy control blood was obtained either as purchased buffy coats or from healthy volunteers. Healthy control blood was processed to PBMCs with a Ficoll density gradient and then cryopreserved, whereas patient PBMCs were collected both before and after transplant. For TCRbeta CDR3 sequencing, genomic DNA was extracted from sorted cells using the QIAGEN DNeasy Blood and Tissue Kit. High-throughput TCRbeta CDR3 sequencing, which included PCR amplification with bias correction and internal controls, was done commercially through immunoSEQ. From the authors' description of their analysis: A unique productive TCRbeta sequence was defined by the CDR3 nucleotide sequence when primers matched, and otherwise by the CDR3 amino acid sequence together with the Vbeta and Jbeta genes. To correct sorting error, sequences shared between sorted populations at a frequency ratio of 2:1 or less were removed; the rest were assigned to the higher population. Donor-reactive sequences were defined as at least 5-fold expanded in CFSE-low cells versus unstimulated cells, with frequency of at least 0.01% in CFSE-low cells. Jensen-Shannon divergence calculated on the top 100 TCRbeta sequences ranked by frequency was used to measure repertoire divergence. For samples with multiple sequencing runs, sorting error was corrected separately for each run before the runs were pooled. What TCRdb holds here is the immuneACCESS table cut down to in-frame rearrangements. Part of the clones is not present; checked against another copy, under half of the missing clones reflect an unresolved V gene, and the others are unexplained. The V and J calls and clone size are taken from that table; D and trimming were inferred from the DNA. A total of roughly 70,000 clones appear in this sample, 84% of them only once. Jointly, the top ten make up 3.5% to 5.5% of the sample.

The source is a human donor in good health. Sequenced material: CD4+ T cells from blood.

Here the CDR3 is given as CASSIKDINEKLFF. The nucleotide sequence reads as follows: TGTGCCAGTAGTATTAAGGATATTAATGAAAAACTGTTTTTT. The sequence links TRBV19 to TRBJ1-4, with no confident D gene call. The cysteine opens and the phenylalanine closes a CDR3 of 14 amino acids. Of the read, only the CDR3 DNA is kept; its 42 bases are in frame from base 1. A distance of 9 bases separates the germline ends of V and J, which lose 3 bases and 4 bases respectively. CDR1 and CDR2, per the germline V gene (reference sequence), are LNHDA and SQIVND.